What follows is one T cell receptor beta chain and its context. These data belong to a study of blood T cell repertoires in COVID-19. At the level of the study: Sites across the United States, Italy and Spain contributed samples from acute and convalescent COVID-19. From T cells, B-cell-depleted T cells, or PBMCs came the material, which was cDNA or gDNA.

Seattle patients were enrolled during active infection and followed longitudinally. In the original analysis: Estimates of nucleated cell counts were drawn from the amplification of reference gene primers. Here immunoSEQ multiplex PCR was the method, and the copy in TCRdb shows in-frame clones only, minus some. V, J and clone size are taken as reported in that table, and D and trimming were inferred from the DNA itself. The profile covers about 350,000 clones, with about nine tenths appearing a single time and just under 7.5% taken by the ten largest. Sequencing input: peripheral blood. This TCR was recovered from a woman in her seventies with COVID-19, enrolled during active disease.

CDR3 region: CASSQLQGKAEAFF. Written as DNA, the CDR3 is TGTGCCAGCAGCCAACTTCAGGGGAAGGCTGAAGCTTTCTTT. The chain recombines TRBV3-1 (or the pseudogene TRBV3-2) with TRBJ1-1; tentatively, D is TRBD1 (6 bases). V was shortened by 2 bases and J by 6 bases, with 13 bases between the two germline ends. The length of the CDR3 is 14 residues. From germline, CDR1 is LGHDT and CDR2 YNNKEL (reference sequence).